The sequence of this TCR beta chain was determined in a study of vaccination and CD4 T cells after COVID-19. Across the study: The cells in question were stimulated using overlapping spike peptides derived from SARS-CoV-2, HCoV-NL63, HCoV-OC43 and HCoV-229E. Findings of the study overall: The analysis of convalescent patients involved relatively few individuals and lacked early post-infection timepoints. Reactive clonotype counts went from median 21 after infection to approximately 38 after vaccination, nonsignificantly.

Described treatment: approximately 10-day PBMC culture with coronavirus spike peptide pools or control peptides (ViraFEST assay). ViraFEST used peptide pools to expand antigen-specific T cells and subsequently sequenced their TCRs. Trimming left V 4 bases short and J 5 bases short, with 20 bases between. Germline CDR1 and CDR2: SGHVS and FQNEAQ. This CDR3 is built from 16 residues. Worth noting for this clonotype: Its antigen is not identified. It is likely a read error, because the conserved phenylalanine at the end of the CDR3 is missing.

The Oncomine TCR Beta short-read assay was applied to DNA of cultured CD4+ T cells. One entry per CDR3 protein results from TCRdb running MiXCR on the PCR reads. The sample holds 20,000 to 25,000 distinct CDR3 sequences, 60% seen once. The J gene is TRBJ2-5, the V gene TRBV7-8; D assignment may be TRBD1 or TRBD2 (5 bases each). Sample: CD4+ T cells from blood, cultured in vitro, taken after SARS-CoV-2 vaccination. The sequence came from a human donor who received a COVID-19 vaccine. The DNA of the CDR3 is TGTGCCAGCAGCTCGGGGTGGGGACCCCGGCAGGAGACCCAGTACTTA. It yields the protein CASSSGWGPRQETQYL.